This TCR beta chain was found in a study of regulatory T cells in long-lasting Graves disease. Documented time point: newly diagnosed GD, antithyroid drugs for less than 3 months. Researchers made the TCR library from RNA that was extracted from PBMCs. This CDR3 is built from 13 residues. Deletions cut 7 bases from V and 4 bases from J, with 11 bases between. Germline loops: CDR1 MNHEY, CDR2 SMNVEV (reference sequence). Arm-PCR of CDR3 regions and iRepertoire HTBI primers were the basis on which TCR beta libraries were built. TCRdb analysed the multiplex PCR reads with MiXCR anew, one entry per CDR3 protein. This table holds about 560,000 distinct CDR3 sequences, roughly a sixth found once. This same sample was also part of a study on T cells in Graves' hyperthyroidism and ophthalmopathy. Per that paper: Blood held most thyroid clonotypes expanded above 0.001 frequency.

The specimen was peripheral blood mononuclear cells (PBMCs), collected at new diagnosis, from a patient treated with antithyroid drugs. The rearrangement uses TRBV27 and TRBJ1-3, with D uncertain. The source is a man between 18 and 29 years old with Graves disease. CDR3 sequence reads: CASKTYTGNTIYF. CDR3 nucleotide sequence: TGTGCCAGCAAAACCTATACAGGAAACACCATATATTTT.